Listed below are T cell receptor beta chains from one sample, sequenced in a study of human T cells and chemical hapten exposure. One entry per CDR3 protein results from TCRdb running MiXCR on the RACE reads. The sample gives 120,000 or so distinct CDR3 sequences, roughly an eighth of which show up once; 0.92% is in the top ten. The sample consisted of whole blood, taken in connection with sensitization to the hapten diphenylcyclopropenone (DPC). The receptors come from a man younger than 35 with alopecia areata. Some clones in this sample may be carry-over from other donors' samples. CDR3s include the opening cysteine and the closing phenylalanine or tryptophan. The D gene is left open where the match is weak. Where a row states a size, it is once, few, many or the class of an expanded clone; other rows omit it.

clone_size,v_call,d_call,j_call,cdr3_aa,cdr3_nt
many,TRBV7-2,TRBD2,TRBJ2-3,CASSLAERGGADTQYF,TGTGCCAGCAGCTTAGCGGAGCGGGGAGGGGCAGATACGCAGTATTTT
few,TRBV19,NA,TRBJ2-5,CASSIAPPGVQETQYF,TGTGCCAGTAGTATAGCCCCACCAGGGGTCCAAGAGACCCAGTACTTC
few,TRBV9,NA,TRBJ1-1,CASSVSGTTHTEAFF,TGTGCCAGCAGCGTAAGTGGGACGACCCACACTGAAGCTTTCTTT
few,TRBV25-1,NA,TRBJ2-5,CASSDPGAGRKETQYF,TGTGCCAGCAGTGATCCCGGTGCAGGACGGAAGGAGACCCAGTACTTC
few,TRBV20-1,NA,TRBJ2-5,CSATYGWRGDSPQYF,TGCAGTGCTACCTATGGTTGGAGGGGGGACTCGCCCCAGTACTTC
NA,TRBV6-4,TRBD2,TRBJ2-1,CASRSSGVNYNEQFF,TGTGCCAGCAGGAGTAGCGGGGTTAACTACAATGAGCAGTTCTTC
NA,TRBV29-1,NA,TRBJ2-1,CSASPGLRPNEQFF,TGCAGCGCCTCCCCGGGACTCCGCCCCAATGAGCAGTTCTTC
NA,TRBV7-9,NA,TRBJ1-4,CASSSTNEKLFF,TGTGCCAGCAGCTCCACAAATGAAAAACTGTTTTTT
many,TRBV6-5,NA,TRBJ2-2,CASSLTDTGELFF,TGTGCCAGCAGTCTCACCGACACCGGGGAGCTGTTTTTT
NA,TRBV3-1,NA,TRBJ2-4,CASSLAGFAGAKNIQYF,TGTGCCAGCAGCCTCGCAGGGTTCGCTGGAGCCAAAAACATTCAGTACTTC
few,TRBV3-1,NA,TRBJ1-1,CASSQSDRGAEAFF,TGTGCCAGCAGCCAATCGGATCGAGGCGCTGAAGCTTTCTTT
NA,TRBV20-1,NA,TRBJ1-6,CSARGDGEINSPLHF,TGCAGTGCTAGGGGGGACGGCGAGATTAATTCACCCCTCCACTTT
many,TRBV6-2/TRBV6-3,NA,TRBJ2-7,CASSYSETRYEQYF,TGTGCCAGCAGTTACTCTGAAACTCGGTACGAGCAGTACTTC
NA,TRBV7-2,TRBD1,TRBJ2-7,CASSLAHGTGSWEQYF,TGTGCCAGCAGCTTAGCGCACGGGACAGGGTCGTGGGAGCAGTACTTC
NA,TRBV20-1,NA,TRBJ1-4,CRARDLQGGTNEKLFF,TGCAGAGCTAGAGATCTACAGGGTGGAACTAATGAAAAACTGTTTTTT
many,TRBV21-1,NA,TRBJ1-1,CASSKGEYRGRTEAFF,TGTGCCAGCAGCAAAGGGGAGTACAGGGGGAGGACTGAAGCTTTCTTT
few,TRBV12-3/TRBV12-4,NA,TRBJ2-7,CASSSTYQRTDEQYF,TGTGCCAGCAGTTCGACATATCAACGTACGGACGAGCAGTACTTC
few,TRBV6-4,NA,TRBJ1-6,CASSEQYNSPLHF,TGTGCCAGCAGTGAACAGTATAATTCACCCCTCCACTTT
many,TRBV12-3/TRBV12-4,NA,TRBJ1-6,CASSLGQPNSPLHF,TGTGCCAGCAGTTTAGGACAGCCTAATTCACCCCTCCACTTT
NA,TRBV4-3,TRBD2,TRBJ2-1,CASSQGQASGRYNEQFF,TGCGCCAGCAGCCAGGGCCAGGCTAGCGGGCGGTACAATGAGCAGTTCTTC
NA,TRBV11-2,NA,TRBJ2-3,CASSRRTSIDTQYF,TGTGCCAGCAGCAGACGGACATCTATAGATACGCAGTATTTT
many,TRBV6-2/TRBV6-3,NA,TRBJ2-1,CASGLRTLIYNEQFF,TGTGCCAGCGGGCTACGGACACTGATCTACAATGAGCAGTTCTTC
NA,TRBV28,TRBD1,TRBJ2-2,CASITGGENTGELFF,TGTGCCAGCATTACAGGGGGCGAGAACACCGGGGAGCTGTTTTTT
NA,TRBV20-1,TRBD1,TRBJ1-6,CSGGQAASPLHF,TGCAGTGGTGGACAGGCGGCTTCACCCCTCCACTTT
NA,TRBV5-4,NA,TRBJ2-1,CASRQANPGNEQFF,TGTGCCAGCAGACAGGCAAATCCGGGCAATGAGCAGTTCTTC
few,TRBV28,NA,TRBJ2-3,CASSLGDWGTDTQYF,TGTGCCAGCAGTTTGGGGGACTGGGGCACAGATACGCAGTATTTT
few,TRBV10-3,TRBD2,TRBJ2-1,CAISGTSGGENEQFF,TGTGCCATCAGTGGGACTAGCGGGGGAGAGAATGAGCAGTTCTTC
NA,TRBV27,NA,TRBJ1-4,CASSGSEKLFF,TGTGCCAGCAGTGGTAGTGAAAAACTGTTTTTT
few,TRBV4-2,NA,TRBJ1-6,CASSQVIGSNSPLHF,TGTGCCAGCAGCCAAGTTATAGGCTCCAATTCACCCCTCCACTTT
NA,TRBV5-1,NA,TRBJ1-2,CASSGAGADGYTF,TGCGCCAGCAGCGGGGCAGGGGCAGATGGCTACACCTTC
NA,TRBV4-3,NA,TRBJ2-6,CASSQVFLSGANVLTF,TGCGCCAGCAGCCAAGTCTTCCTCTCTGGGGCCAACGTCCTGACTTTC